This TCR beta chain appears in the sequencing data of a study of blood T cell repertoires in COVID-19. TCRdb's table, derived via immunoSEQ multiplex PCR, lists solely in-frame clones and lacks some. Altogether 150,000 or so clones are present, approximately 80% being singletons, with the ten largest covering around 5.1%. The age range of participants was 18 to 89 years, with residence in under 30 US areas. Per the germline V gene, CDR1 is SGHTA and CDR2 is FQGNSA. The V end lost 1 base, the J end lost 2 bases, and 11 bases lay between the germline ends. CDR3 length: 16 residues. The sequenced material came from PBMCs or T cells enriched from blood (not recorded which). This receptor was obtained from a man in his sixties or seventies who had been exposed to COVID-19. V is TRBV7-2 and J is TRBJ1-4; D is perhaps TRBD1 (5 bases). The CDR3 bases are TGTGCCAGCAGCTTAGGAAGATCAGGGACTAATGAAAAACTGTTTTTT. Its translation is CASSLGRSGTNEKLFF.